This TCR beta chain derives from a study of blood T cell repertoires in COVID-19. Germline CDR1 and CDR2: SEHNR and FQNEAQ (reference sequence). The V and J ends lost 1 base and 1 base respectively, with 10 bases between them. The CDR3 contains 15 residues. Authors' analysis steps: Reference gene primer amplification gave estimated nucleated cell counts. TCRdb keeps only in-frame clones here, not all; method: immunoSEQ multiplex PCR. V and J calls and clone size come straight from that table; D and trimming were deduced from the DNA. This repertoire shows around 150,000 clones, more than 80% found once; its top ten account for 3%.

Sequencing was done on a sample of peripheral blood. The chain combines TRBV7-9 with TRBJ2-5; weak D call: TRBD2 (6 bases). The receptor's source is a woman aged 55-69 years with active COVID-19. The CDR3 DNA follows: TGTGCCAGCAGCTTAGGAACTAGCTTCCAAGAGACCCAGTACTTC. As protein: CASSLGTSFQETQYF.